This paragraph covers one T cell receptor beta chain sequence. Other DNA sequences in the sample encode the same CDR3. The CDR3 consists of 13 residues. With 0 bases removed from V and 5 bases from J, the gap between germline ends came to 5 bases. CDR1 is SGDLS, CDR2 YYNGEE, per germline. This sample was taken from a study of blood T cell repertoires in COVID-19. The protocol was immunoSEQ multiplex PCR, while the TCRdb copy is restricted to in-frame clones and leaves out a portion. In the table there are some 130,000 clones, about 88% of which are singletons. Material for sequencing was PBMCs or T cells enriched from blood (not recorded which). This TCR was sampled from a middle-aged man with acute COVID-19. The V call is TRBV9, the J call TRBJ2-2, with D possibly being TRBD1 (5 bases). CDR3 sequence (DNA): TGTGCCAGCAGCGTAGCAGGGACCGGGGAGCTGTTTTTT. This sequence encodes CASSVAGTGELFF.